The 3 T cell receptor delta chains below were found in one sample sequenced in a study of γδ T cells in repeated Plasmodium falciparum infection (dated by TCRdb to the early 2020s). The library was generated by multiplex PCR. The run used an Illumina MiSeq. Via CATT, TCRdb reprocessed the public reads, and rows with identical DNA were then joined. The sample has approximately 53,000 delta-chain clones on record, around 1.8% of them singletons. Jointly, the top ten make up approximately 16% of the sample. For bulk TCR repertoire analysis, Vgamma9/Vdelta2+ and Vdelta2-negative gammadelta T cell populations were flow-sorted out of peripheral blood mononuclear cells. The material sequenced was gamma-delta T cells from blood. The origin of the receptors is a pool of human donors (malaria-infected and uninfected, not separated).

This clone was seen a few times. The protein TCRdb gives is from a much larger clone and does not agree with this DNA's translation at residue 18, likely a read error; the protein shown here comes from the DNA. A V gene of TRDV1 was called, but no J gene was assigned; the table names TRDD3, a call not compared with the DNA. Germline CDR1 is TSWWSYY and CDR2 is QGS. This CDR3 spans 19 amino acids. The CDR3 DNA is TGTGCTCTTGGGGAACCTCCCGACACATTACTGGGGGACACCGATAAACTCACCTTT. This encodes CALGEPPDTLLGDTDKLTF.

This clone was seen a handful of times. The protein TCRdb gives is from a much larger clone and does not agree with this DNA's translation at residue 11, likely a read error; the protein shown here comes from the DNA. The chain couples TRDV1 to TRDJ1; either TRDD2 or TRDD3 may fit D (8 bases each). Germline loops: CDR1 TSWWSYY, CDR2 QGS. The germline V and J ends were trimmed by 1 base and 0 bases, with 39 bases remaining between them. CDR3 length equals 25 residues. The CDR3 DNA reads TGTGCTCTTGGGGAACCAACCTTCCTAATCCCTTTTAATGATGGGGGATTCCGGTACACCGATAAACTCATCTTT. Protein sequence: CALGEPTFLIPFNDGGFRYTDKLIF.

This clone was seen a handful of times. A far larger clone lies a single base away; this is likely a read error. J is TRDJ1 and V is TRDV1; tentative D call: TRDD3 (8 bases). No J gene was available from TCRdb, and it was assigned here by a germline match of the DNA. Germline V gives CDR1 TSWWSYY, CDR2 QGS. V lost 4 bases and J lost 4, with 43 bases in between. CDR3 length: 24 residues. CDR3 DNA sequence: TGTGCTCTTGGGGCGGCCCCTTTCCCTCTGCTCCGTACTGGGGGGTACGCCTTCCTCGATAAACTCATCTTT. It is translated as CALGAAPFPLLRTGGYAFLDKLIF.